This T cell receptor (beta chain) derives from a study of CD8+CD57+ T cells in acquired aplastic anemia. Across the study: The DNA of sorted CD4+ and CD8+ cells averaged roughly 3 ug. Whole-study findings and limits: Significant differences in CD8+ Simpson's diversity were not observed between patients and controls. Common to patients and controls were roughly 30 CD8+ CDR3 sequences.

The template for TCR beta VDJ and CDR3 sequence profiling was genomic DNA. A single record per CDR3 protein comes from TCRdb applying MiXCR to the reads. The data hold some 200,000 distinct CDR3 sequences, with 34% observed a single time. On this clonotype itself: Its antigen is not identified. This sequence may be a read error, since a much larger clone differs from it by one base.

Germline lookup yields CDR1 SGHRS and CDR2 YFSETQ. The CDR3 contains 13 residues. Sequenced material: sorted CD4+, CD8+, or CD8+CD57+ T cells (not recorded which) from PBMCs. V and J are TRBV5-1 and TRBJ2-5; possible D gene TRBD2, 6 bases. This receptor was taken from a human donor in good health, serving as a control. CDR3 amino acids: CASSSGAQEAQYF. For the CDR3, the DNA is TGCGCCAGCAGCTCGGGAGCACAAGAGGCCCAGTACTTC.